These 6 T cell receptor beta chains were sequenced from one sample in a study of cytomegalovirus exposure and HLA in healthy donors. A multiplex PCR was run with 60 Vbeta primers and 13 Jbeta primers. Method: immunoSEQ multiplex PCR; TCRdb's copy keeps in-frame clones and lacks some. The data contain 200,000 or so clones, 75% to 90% of them seen just once; the ten biggest clones take up roughly 6.3%. Source material: PBMCs. These receptors all come from a man aged 35 to 55 in good health and CMV-seropositive.

The chain links TRBV4-3 to TRBJ2-1, with TRBD2 matching over 16 bases. Per germline, CDR1 LGHNA and CDR2 YSLEER. V shed 5 bases, J shed 3 bases, and the junction held 4 bases outside the gene matches. The CDR3 runs 17 residues. The CDR3 region is CASSGTSGGGSYNEQFF. CDR3 DNA: TGCGCCAGCAGCGGGACTAGCGGGGGGGGGAGCTACAATGAGCAGTTCTTC.

The chain is built from TRBV5-5 and TRBJ1-6; possible D gene TRBD1, 5 bases. The CDR3 runs 14 residues. Trimming left V 0 bases short and J 6 bases short, with 7 bases between. From germline, CDR1 is SGHKS and CDR2 YYEKEE (reference sequence). The CDR3 reads CASSLGRVNSPLHF. CDR3 DNA sequence: TGTGCCAGCAGCTTGGGCAGGGTTAATTCACCCCTCCACTTT.

This clone was observed many times. The chain has TRBV19 and TRBJ2-7, with D possibly matching TRBD1 (6 bases). This CDR3 has 19 amino acids. CDR1 is LNHDA, CDR2 SQIVND, per germline (reference sequence). V dropped 5 bases and J dropped 3 bases, with 29 bases sitting between them. The CDR3: CASSRKTGLGSSPFYEQYF. The DNA for the CDR3 is TGTGCCAGTAGTCGAAAAACAGGGCTCGGATCGAGTCCCTTCTACGAGCAGTACTTC.

In nucleotides, the CDR3 is TGTGCCAGCAGCTCACGACGGGACACCGGGGAGCTGTTTTTT. Protein product: CASSSRRDTGELFF. The gene calls are TRBV14 and TRBJ2-2; D not certain. This CDR3 spans 14 amino acids. V lost 5 bases to trimming and J lost 3 bases, with 10 bases between them. Per the germline V gene, CDR1 is SGHDN and CDR2 is FVKESK.

This clone was seen a handful of times. The chain uses TRBV9 and TRBJ1-2; D possibly corresponds to TRBD1 (6 bases). V lost 4 bases to trimming and J lost 5 bases, with 12 bases between them. This CDR3 comprises 13 residues. CDR1 and CDR2 from the germline V gene are SGDLS and YYNGEE. CDR3 DNA sequence: TGTGCCAGCAGCCCCCCAGGACAGTATGGCTACACCTTC. Protein sequence: CASSPPGQYGYTF. Full variable domain (remainder filled in from reference TRBV9 and TRBJ1-2): DSGVTQTPKHLITATGQRVTLRCSPRSGDLSVYWYQQSLDQGLQFLIQYYNGEERAKGNILERFSAQQFPDLHSELNLSSLELGDSALYFCASSPPGQYGYTFGSGTRLTVV.

The chain joins TRBV30 to TRBJ2-6, with 7 bases aligning to TRBD1. The V and J ends lost 3 bases and 1 base, in that order; junction bases with no gene match: 12. Looked up from germline, CDR1 is GTSNPN and CDR2 is SVGIG (reference sequence). The CDR3 totals 18 residues. CDR3 nucleotide sequence: TGTGCCTGGAGGCTAGGGACAGCGCTAACTTCTGGGGCCAACGTCCTGACTTTC. This sequence encodes CAWRLGTALTSGANVLTF.